What follows is one T cell receptor (beta chain) and its context. What it recognizes is unknown. The assay was immunoSEQ multiplex PCR, and TCRdb's table has in-frame clones only and misses some. The table has about 800,000 clones, 96% seen once. The naive CD8 subset, CD45RO-negative cells positively selected for CCR7, excluded terminally differentiated effector memory CD45RA+ cells. The data derive from a study of shared clonotypes between healthy human individuals. The CDR3 spans 17 residues. Germline V gives CDR1 LNHDA, CDR2 SQIVND (reference sequence). Trimming left V 0 bases short and J 0 bases short, with 15 bases between. Overall study findings and caveats: The small donor group covered limited genetic and exposure diversity.

This rearrangement joins TRBV19 to TRBJ2-7; D ambiguous. Sequenced: naive CD8+ T cells sorted from blood. The TCR was taken from a young man in good health. CDR3 bases: TGTGCCAGTAGTATAGATCCAAGGACGTTCGGCTCCTACGAGCAGTACTTC. Translated, it gives CASSIDPRTFGSYEQYF.